This is a list of T cell receptor beta chains from one sample in a study of blood T cell repertoires in COVID-19. Sequenced by immunoSEQ multiplex PCR; TCRdb stores in-frame clones only, minus some. The sample records around 450,000 clones, approximately 90% being singletons. Sequenced sample: peripheral blood. Source of these receptors: a woman in her 30s with acute or convalescent COVID-19. CDR3s include the opening cysteine and the closing phenylalanine or tryptophan. The D gene is left open where the match is weak. Not all rows give a size; the values are once, few, many and, for expanded clones, a class.

v_gene: TRBV2
abundance: NA
j_gene: TRBJ2-1
d_gene: NA
CDR3aa: CASSPDSWEQFF
CDR3nt: TGTGCCAGCAGTCCGGACAGTTGGGAGCAGTTCTTC

v_gene: TRBV6-5
abundance: NA
j_gene: TRBJ2-5
d_gene: TRBD1
CDR3aa: CASSYGTAETQYF
CDR3nt: TGTGCCAGCAGTTACGGGACAGCAGAGACCCAGTACTTC

v_gene: TRBV28
abundance: NA
j_gene: TRBJ2-5
d_gene: NA
CDR3aa: CASVNQRGLVTQYF
CDR3nt: TGTGCCAGCGTTAACCAACGGGGGTTAGTGACCCAGTACTTC

v_gene: TRBV6-1
abundance: NA
j_gene: TRBJ2-6
d_gene: NA
CDR3aa: CASSGRGLSSGANVLTF
CDR3nt: TGTGCCAGCAGTGGTAGGGGGTTAAGCTCTGGGGCCAACGTCCTGACTTTC

v_gene: TRBV2
abundance: once
j_gene: TRBJ2-6
d_gene: NA
CDR3aa: CASSDWGGPGANVLTF
CDR3nt: TGTGCCAGCAGTGATTGGGGGGGGCCTGGGGCCAACGTCCTGACTTTC

v_gene: TRBV5-4
abundance: NA
j_gene: TRBJ2-3
d_gene: NA
CDR3aa: CASSSGGQVGNTQYF
CDR3nt: TGTGCCAGCAGCTCCGGGGGGCAAGTTGGGAATACGCAGTATTTT

v_gene: TRBV10-2
abundance: NA
j_gene: TRBJ2-3
d_gene: TRBD2
CDR3aa: CASSESKRPSGATDTQYF
CDR3nt: TGCGCCAGCAGTGAGTCGAAGAGGCCTAGCGGGGCGACAGATACGCAGTATTTT

v_gene: TRBV7-9
abundance: once
j_gene: TRBJ2-5
d_gene: TRBD1
CDR3aa: CASSKGTGSQETQYF
CDR3nt: TGTGCCAGCAGCAAAGGGACAGGCTCTCAAGAGACCCAGTACTTC

v_gene: TRBV5-1
abundance: NA
j_gene: TRBJ2-7
d_gene: NA
CDR3aa: CASSLAGTPAYEQYF
CDR3nt: TGCGCCAGCAGCTTGGCCGGGACACCAGCCTACGAGCAGTACTTC

v_gene: TRBV28
abundance: NA
j_gene: TRBJ1-1
d_gene: TRBD1
CDR3aa: CASSTTGGAGTEAFF
CDR3nt: TGTGCCAGCAGTACAACAGGGGGCGCCGGCACTGAAGCTTTCTTT

v_gene: TRBV2
abundance: NA
j_gene: TRBJ2-5
d_gene: TRBD2
CDR3aa: CASRARTSGVGTQYF
CDR3nt: TGTGCCAGCAGGGCCAGGACTAGCGGGGTTGGGACCCAGTACTTC

v_gene: TRBV25-1
abundance: NA
j_gene: TRBJ2-7
d_gene: NA
CDR3aa: CASSELWTDSYEQYF
CDR3nt: TGTGCCAGCAGTGAATTATGGACAGATTCCTACGAGCAGTACTTC

v_gene: TRBV7-9
abundance: NA
j_gene: TRBJ1-2
d_gene: TRBD1
CDR3aa: CASSLAGQGYGYTF
CDR3nt: TGTGCCAGCAGTCTCGCGGGACAGGGCTATGGCTACACCTTC

v_gene: TRBV28
abundance: NA
j_gene: TRBJ1-2
d_gene: NA
CDR3aa: CASRGSAGVYGYTF
CDR3nt: TGTGCCAGCAGGGGTTCGGCAGGGGTCTATGGCTACACCTTC

v_gene: TRBV29-1
abundance: NA
j_gene: TRBJ1-1
d_gene: NA
CDR3aa: CSGVPTGFGTEAFF
CDR3nt: TGCAGCGGTGTACCCACAGGCTTTGGGACTGAAGCTTTCTTT

v_gene: TRBV7-8
abundance: NA
j_gene: TRBJ2-5
d_gene: NA
CDR3aa: CASSMGGKETQYF
CDR3nt: TGTGCCAGCAGTATGGGGGGAAAAGAGACCCAGTACTTC